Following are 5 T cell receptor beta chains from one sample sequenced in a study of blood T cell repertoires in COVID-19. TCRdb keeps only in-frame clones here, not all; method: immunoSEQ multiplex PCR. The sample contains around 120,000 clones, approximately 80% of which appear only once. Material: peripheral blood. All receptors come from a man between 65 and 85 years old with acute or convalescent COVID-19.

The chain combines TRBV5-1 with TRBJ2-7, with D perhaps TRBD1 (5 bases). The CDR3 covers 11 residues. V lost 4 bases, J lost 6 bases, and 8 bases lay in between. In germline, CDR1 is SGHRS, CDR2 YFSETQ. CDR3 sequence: CASSPGREQYF. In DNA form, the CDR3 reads TGCGCCAGCAGCCCAGGGCGCGAGCAGTACTTC.

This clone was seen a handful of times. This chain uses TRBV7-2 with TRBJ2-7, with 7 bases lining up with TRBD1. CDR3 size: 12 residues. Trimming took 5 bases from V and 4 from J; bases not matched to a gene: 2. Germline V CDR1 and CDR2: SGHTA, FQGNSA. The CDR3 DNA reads TGTGCCAGCAGCGCAGGGGGTTACGAGCAGTACTTC. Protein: CASSAGGYEQYF.

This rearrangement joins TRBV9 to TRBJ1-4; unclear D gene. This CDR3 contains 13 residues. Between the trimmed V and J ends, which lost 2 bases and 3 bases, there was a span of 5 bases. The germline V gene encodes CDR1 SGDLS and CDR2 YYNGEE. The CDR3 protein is CASSVGPNEKLFF. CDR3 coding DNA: TGTGCCAGCAGCGTTGGGCCTAATGAAAAACTGTTTTTT.

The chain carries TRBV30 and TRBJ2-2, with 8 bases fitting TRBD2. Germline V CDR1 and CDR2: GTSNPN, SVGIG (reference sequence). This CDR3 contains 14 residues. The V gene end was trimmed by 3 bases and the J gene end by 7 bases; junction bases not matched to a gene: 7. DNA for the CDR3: TGTGCCTGGAGCCCGGGACTAGTGGTCGGGGAGCTGTTTTTT. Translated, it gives CAWSPGLVVGELFF.

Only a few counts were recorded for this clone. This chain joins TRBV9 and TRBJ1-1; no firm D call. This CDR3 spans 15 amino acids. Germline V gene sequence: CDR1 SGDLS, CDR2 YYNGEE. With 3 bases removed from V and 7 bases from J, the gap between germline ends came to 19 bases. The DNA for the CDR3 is TGTGCCAGCAGCGGCCTCGACTTTATGTCGGGTGAAGCTTTCTTT. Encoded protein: CASSGLDFMSGEAFF.